A single sample gave rise to the 25 T cell receptor beta chains below, sequenced in a study of T cell responses to AZD1222 COVID-19 vaccine. The table came from immunoSEQ multiplex PCR; TCRdb's copy has only in-frame clones and leaves some out. This sample has 65,000 to 70,000 clones; approximately 85% occur once, and the top ten carry more than 5%. This specimen was peripheral blood, taken on day 0 of AZD1222 vaccination. These receptor sequences come from an adult in good health.

The chain employs TRBV5-1 and TRBJ1-1, with TRBD1 matching 9 bases. The CDR3 length is 16 residues. Trimming took 5 bases from V and 0 from J; bases not matched to a gene: 8. CDR1 is SGHRS, CDR2 YFSETQ, per germline. The CDR3 sequence is CASRTGTGSMNTEAFF. CDR3 bases: TGCGCCAGCAGGACCGGGACAGGGTCGATGAACACTGAAGCTTTCTTT.

This chain links TRBV7-3 with TRBJ2-5, with D possibly being TRBD1 (5 bases). Deletions cut 5 bases from V and 1 base from J, with 8 bases between. Germline CDR1 and CDR2: SGHTA and FQGTGA. The CDR3 runs to 13 residues. For the CDR3, the DNA is TGTGCCAGCAGCCAAGGGGCCCAAGAGACCCAGTACTTC. It is translated as CASSQGAQETQYF.

The V gene is TRBV12-5, the J gene TRBJ1-5, with 12 bases matching TRBD1. Germline trimming cut 5 bases from V and 1 base from J; bases unmatched to any gene: 21. CDR3 size: 22 residues. From germline, CDR1 is LGHNT and CDR2 FRNRAP. The CDR3 DNA follows: TGTGCTAGTGGTGGCTGGGACAGGGGGCGAGGGGAGGGTACGGTCAGCAATCAGCCCCAGCATTTT. Translation: CASGGWDRGRGEGTVSNQPQHF.

The chain employs TRBV5-1 and TRBJ1-2, with 7 bases matching TRBD1. CDR3 size: 12 residues. The V gene's germline CDR1 is SGHRS and CDR2 YFSETQ. Trimming cost V 4 bases and J 8 bases; bases outside gene matches: 5. The CDR3 nucleotides read TGCGCCAGCAGCCCAGGGGGTTTCGGCTACACCTTC. Protein product: CASSPGGFGYTF.

The chain has TRBV29-1 and TRBJ1-2, with a possible D match to TRBD1 (5 bases). The CDR3 loop spans 14 amino acids. Looked up from germline, CDR1 is SQVTM and CDR2 is ANQGSEA. The germline V and J ends were trimmed by 3 bases and 5 bases, with 16 bases remaining between them. CDR3 loop: CSVESGASRYGYTF. The DNA of the CDR3 is TGCAGCGTTGAGTCTGGGGCTTCTAGGTATGGCTACACCTTC. Supplemented by reference TRBV29-1 and TRBJ1-2, the full variable domain reads SAVISQKPSRDICQRGTSLTIQCQVDSQVTMMFWYRQQPGQSLTLIATANQGSEATYESGFVIDKFPISRPNLTFSTLTVSNMSPEDSSIYLCSVESGASRYGYTFGSGTRLTVV.

This rearrangement joins TRBV4-3 to TRBJ2-3, with D hard to call. There are 15 residues in the CDR3. The V end lost 0 bases, the J end lost 1 base, and 8 bases lay between the germline ends. The germline CDR1 and CDR2 sequences are LGHNA and YSLEER. The chain's CDR3 is CASSQDHRGTDTQYF. DNA for the CDR3: TGCGCCAGCAGCCAAGATCATAGGGGCACAGATACGCAGTATTTT.

This sequence joins TRBV28 and TRBJ2-1; 12 bases are a match to TRBD1. CDR1 is MDHEN and CDR2 is SYDVKM in the germline V gene. Germline trimming cut 6 bases from V and 6 bases from J; bases unmatched to any gene: 12. This CDR3 spans 17 amino acids. The CDR3 DNA is TGTGCCAGCAGAATTAGTACCGGGACAGGGGGCCGCAATGAGCAGTTCTTC. Translation: CASRISTGTGGRNEQFF.

The chain links TRBV3-1 (or the pseudogene TRBV3-2) to TRBJ1-3; D might be TRBD1 (6 bases). Germline loops: CDR1 LGHDT, CDR2 YNNKEL (reference sequence). V gave up 4 bases and J gave up 0 bases, with 13 bases separating them. The CDR3 consists of 16 residues. CDR3 DNA sequence: TGTGCCAGCAGCCCGCTGGGGGGCCTCTCTGGAAACACCATATATTTT. It specifies CASSPLGGLSGNTIYF.

The chain couples TRBV6-5 to TRBJ2-7, with D perhaps TRBD1 (6 bases). The germline V and J ends were trimmed by 8 bases and 2 bases, with 16 bases remaining between them. The CDR3 consists of 14 residues. Germline V gene data show CDR1 as MNHEY and CDR2 as SVGAGI. In DNA, the CDR3 is TGTGCCAGCCAAACTCGCGGACAGCCCTACGAGCAGTACTTC. This encodes CASQTRGQPYEQYF.

The V gene is TRBV6-5, the J gene TRBJ1-2; unclear D gene. The germline V and J ends were trimmed by 0 bases and 1 base, with 12 bases remaining between them. The CDR3 runs 16 residues. Germline CDR1 MNHEY, CDR2 SVGAGI. CDR3 amino acids: CASSYSWKDLNYGYTF. The DNA of the CDR3 is TGTGCCAGCAGTTACTCTTGGAAAGACCTTAACTATGGCTACACCTTC.

This chain joins TRBV28 and TRBJ2-7; D may be TRBD1 or TRBD2 (6 bases each). V shed 5 bases and J shed 2 bases, with 19 bases lying between them. CDR1 MDHEN and CDR2 SYDVKM come from the germline V gene. The CDR3 is made up of 16 amino acids. In DNA form, the CDR3 reads TGTGCCAGCAGTGCCCTTCGGGGGCCTATCGCCTACGAGCAGTACTTC. Amino acid sequence: CASSALRGPIAYEQYF. Drawing the rest from reference TRBV28 and TRBJ2-7, the complete variable domain is DVKVTQSSRYLVKRTGEKVFLECVQDMDHENMFWYRQDPGLGLRLIYFSYDVKMKEKGDIPEGYSVSREKKERFSLILESASTNQTSMYLCASSALRGPIAYEQYFGPGTRLTVT.

The chain recombines TRBV11-2 with TRBJ2-1; TRBD2 matches at 13 bases. Germline V gives CDR1 SGHAT, CDR2 FQNNGV. The CDR3 consists of 19 residues. J was trimmed by 0 bases and V by 4 bases; bases with no gene match: 9. CDR3 bases: TGTGCCAGCAGCTACTCGACTAGCGGGGGGCGTAGCTCCTACAATGAGCAGTTCTTC. It is translated as CASSYSTSGGRSSYNEQFF.

This clone was counted a single time. V is TRBV11-3 and J is TRBJ1-2, with D unclear. V gave up 1 base and J gave up 4 bases, with 10 bases separating them. The CDR3 loop spans 14 amino acids. Germline V gene data show CDR1 as SGHNT and CDR2 as YENEEA. CDR3 amino acids: CASSLGQASYGYTF. The CDR3 region has the DNA TGTGCCAGCAGCTTAGGTCAGGCTTCCTATGGCTACACCTTC.

This chain uses TRBV13 with TRBJ1-1, with no clear D. CDR1 is PRHDT, CDR2 FYEKMQ, per germline (reference sequence). The germline V and J ends were trimmed by 2 bases and 6 bases, with 7 bases remaining between them. The CDR3 is 12 residues long. The CDR3 sequence: CASSLQFAEAFF. CDR3 bases: TGTGCCAGCAGCTTACAGTTCGCTGAAGCTTTCTTT.

The chain couples TRBV5-1 to TRBJ2-3; a weak D match, TRBD2 (6 bases). Trimming pared 6 bases from V and 0 bases from J, leaving 11 bases between. CDR1 and CDR2 (germline): SGHRS, YFSETQ. This CDR3 spans 14 amino acids. The CDR3 coding sequence is TGCGCCAGCACCCGGGGGTACAGCACAGATACGCAGTATTTT. It encodes CASTRGYSTDTQYF.

This chain links TRBV11-2 with TRBJ1-4, with D unclear. V was shortened by 0 bases and J by 3 bases, with 11 bases between the two germline ends. CDR1 and CDR2 (germline): SGHAT, FQNNGV. This CDR3 is 16 amino acids long. CDR3 residues: CASSLDLGPPNEKLFF. CDR3 sequence (DNA): TGTGCCAGCAGCTTAGATTTAGGGCCCCCTAATGAAAAACTGTTTTTT.

Only one count was recorded for this clone. V is TRBV27 and J is TRBJ1-5; 9 bases fit TRBD1. The germline V gene has CDR1 MNHEY and CDR2 SMNVEV (reference sequence). This CDR3 is 15 amino acids long. Trimming took 2 bases from V and 3 from J; bases not matched to a gene: 2. The CDR3 DNA reads TGTGCCAGCAGTTTAGGGGACAGGGACAATCAGCCCCAGCATTTT. It codes for CASSLGDRDNQPQHF.

The chain carries TRBV19 and TRBJ2-2, with 7 bases identical to TRBD1. The CDR3 contains 14 residues. Looked up from germline, CDR1 is LNHDA and CDR2 is SQIVND (reference sequence). V trimming: 6 bases; J trimming: 4 bases; junction bases outside the gene matches: 5. DNA for the CDR3: TGTGCCAGTAGAGGGGGCGCGGGCACCGGGGAGCTGTTTTTT. This encodes CASRGGAGTGELFF. The full variable domain, rest sourced from reference TRBV19 and TRBJ2-2, is DGGITQSPKYLFRKEGQNVTLSCEQNLNHDAMYWYRQDPGQGLRLIYYSQIVNDFQKGDIAEGYSVSREKKESFPLTVTSAQKNPTAFYLCASRGGAGTGELFFGEGSRLTVL.

The genes are TRBV5-1 and TRBJ2-7, with D tentatively TRBD1 or TRBD2 (5 bases each). Trimming stripped 4 bases from V and 0 bases from J, with 8 bases between. The CDR3 extends over 13 amino acids. In germline, CDR1 is SGHRS, CDR2 YFSETQ. CDR3 loop: CASSRDASYEQYF. CDR3 DNA: TGCGCCAGCAGCCGGGACGCCTCCTACGAGCAGTACTTC.

This chain uses TRBV9 with TRBJ2-2; D call uncertain. Germline CDR1 SGDLS, CDR2 YYNGEE. V was cut by 0 bases and J by 3 bases, with 0 bases left in between. The CDR3 runs 12 residues. The CDR3 bases are TGTGCCAGCAGCGTAGACACCGGGGAGCTGTTTTTT. It translates to CASSVDTGELFF.

This clone was seen a single time. This chain links TRBV19 with TRBJ1-1; D not resolved. Germline loops: CDR1 LNHDA, CDR2 SQIVND (reference sequence). The CDR3 is made up of 12 amino acids. V lost 1 base and J 10 bases, leaving 10 bases between the germline ends. Here the CDR3 DNA reads TGTGCCAGTAGTATAGGGACCGCATCAGCTTTCTTT. Translated: CASSIGTASAFF.

This sequence joins TRBV28 and TRBJ1-5; D call uncertain. Trimming took off 8 bases at V and 3 bases at J, with 17 bases between the two ends. CDR3 length equals 15 residues. CDR1 and CDR2 from the germline V gene are MDHEN and SYDVKM. CDR3 amino acids: CASHFQGTTNQPQHF. The CDR3 DNA follows: TGTGCCAGCCACTTCCAAGGCACCACCAATCAGCCCCAGCATTTT.

The rearrangement links TRBV28 to TRBJ2-7, with 8 bases identical to TRBD2. V gave up 5 bases and J gave up 5 bases; unmatched junction bases: 8. The CDR3 contains 14 residues. From germline, CDR1 is MDHEN and CDR2 SYDVKM. CDR3 sequence (DNA): TGTGCCAGCAGTGGGGGACTAGTATCCCACGAGCAGTACTTC. Its protein is CASSGGLVSHEQYF.

This clone showed up just a few times. CDR3 loop: CASSQEDPAGGDEQYF. The CDR3 DNA reads as TGTGCCAGCAGCCAAGAGGATCCAGCGGGGGGCGATGAGCAGTACTTC. The J gene is TRBJ2-7, the V gene TRBV3-1 (or the pseudogene TRBV3-2); TRBD2 matches at 9 bases. This CDR3 contains 16 residues. Trimming removed 0 bases from V and 7 bases from J; junction bases left unmatched: 10. Germline assignment: CDR1 LGHDT and CDR2 YNNKEL (reference sequence).

The rearrangement uses TRBV11-2 and TRBJ2-2; tentatively, D is TRBD1 (6 bases). V gave up 5 bases and J gave up 2 bases, with 9 bases separating them. Germline V lookup: CDR1 SGHAT, CDR2 FQNNGV. This CDR3 spans 14 amino acids. CDR3 sequence (DNA): TGTGCCAGCAGCACGGACAGAAACACCGGGGAGCTGTTTTTT. Translation gives CASSTDRNTGELFF.